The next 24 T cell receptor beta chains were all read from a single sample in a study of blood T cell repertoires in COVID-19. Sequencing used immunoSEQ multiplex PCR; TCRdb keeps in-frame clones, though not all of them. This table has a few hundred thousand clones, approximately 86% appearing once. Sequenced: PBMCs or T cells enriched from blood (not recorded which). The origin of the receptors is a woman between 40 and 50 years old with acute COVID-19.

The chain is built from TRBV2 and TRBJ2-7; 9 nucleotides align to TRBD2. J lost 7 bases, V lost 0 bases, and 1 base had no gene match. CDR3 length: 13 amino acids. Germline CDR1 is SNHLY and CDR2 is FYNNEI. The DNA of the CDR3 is TGTGCCAGCAGTGAAGCGCGGGGGGGAGAGCAGTACTTC. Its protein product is CASSEARGGEQYF.

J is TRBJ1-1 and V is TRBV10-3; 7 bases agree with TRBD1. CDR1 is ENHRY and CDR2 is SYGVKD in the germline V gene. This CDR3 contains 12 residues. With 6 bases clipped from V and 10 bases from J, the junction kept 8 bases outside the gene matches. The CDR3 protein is CAISAQGPGAFF. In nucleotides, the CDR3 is TGTGCCATCAGCGCACAGGGGCCCGGAGCTTTCTTT.

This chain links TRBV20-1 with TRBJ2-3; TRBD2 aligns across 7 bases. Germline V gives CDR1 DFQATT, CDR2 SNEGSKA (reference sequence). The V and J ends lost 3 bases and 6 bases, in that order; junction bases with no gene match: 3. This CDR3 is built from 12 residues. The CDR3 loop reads CSASQGGDTQYF. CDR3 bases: TGCAGTGCTAGTCAGGGAGGGGATACGCAGTATTTT.

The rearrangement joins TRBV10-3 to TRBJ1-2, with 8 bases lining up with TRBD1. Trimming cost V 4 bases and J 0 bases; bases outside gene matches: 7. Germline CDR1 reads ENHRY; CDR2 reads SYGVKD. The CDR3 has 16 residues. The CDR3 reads CAISGTGWGANYGYTF. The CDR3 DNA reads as TGTGCCATCAGTGGGACAGGGTGGGGGGCTAACTATGGCTACACCTTC.

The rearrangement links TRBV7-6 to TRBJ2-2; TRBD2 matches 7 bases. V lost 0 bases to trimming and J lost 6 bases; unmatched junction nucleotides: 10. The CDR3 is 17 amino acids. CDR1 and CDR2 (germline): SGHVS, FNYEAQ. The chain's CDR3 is CASSLAPSSGGAGELFF. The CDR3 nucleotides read TGTGCCAGCAGCTTAGCGCCGTCTAGCGGAGGGGCCGGGGAGCTGTTTTTT. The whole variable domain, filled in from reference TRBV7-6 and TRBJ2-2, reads GAGVSQSPRYKVTKRGQDVALRCDPISGHVSLYWYRQALGQGPEFLTYFNYEAQQDKSGLPNDRFSAERPEGSISTLTIQRTEQRDSAMYRCASSLAPSSGGAGELFFGEGSRLTVL.

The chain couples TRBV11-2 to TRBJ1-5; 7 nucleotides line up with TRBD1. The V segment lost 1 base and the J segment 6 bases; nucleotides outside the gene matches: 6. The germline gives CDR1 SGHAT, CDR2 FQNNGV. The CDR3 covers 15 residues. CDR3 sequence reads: CASSLGGQAGQPQHF. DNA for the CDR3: TGTGCCAGCAGCTTAGGTGGACAGGCGGGTCAGCCCCAGCATTTT.

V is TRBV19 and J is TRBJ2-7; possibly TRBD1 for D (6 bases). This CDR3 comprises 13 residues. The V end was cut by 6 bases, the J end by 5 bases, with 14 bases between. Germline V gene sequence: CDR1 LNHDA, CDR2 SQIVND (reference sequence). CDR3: CASSPTGIHEQYF. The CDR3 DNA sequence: TGTGCCAGTAGCCCAACAGGGATCCACGAGCAGTACTTC. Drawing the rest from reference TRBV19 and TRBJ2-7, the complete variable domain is DGGITQSPKYLFRKEGQNVTLSCEQNLNHDAMYWYRQDPGQGLRLIYYSQIVNDFQKGDIAEGYSVSREKKESFPLTVTSAQKNPTAFYLCASSPTGIHEQYFGPGTRLTVT.

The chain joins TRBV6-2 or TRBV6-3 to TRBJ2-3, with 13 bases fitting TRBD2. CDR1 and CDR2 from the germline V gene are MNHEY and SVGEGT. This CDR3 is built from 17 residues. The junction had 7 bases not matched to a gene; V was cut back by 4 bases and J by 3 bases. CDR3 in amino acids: CASSSTSGGALTDTQYF. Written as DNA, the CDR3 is TGTGCCAGCAGTTCTACTAGCGGGGGGGCCCTGACAGATACGCAGTATTTT.

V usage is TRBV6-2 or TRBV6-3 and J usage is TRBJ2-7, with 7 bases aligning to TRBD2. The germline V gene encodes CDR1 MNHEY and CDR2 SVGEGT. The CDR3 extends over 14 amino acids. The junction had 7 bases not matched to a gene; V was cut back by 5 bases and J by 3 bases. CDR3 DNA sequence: TGTGCCAGCAGTCTAAAGCGGGACCTCTACGAGCAGTACTTC. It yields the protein CASSLKRDLYEQYF.

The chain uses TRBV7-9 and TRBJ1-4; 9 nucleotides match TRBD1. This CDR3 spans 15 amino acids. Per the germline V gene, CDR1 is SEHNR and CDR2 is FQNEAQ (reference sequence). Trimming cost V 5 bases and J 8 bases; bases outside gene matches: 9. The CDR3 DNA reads TGTGCCAGCAGCCCGGTATCGACAGGGGGGGAAAAACTGTTTTTT. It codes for CASSPVSTGGEKLFF.

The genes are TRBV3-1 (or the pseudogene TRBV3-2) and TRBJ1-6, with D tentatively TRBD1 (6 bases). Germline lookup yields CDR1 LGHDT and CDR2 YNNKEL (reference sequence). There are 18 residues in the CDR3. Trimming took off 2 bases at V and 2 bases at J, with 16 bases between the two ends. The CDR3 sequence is CASSQPLDSQTYNSPLHF. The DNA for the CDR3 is TGTGCCAGCAGCCAACCCCTGGACAGCCAAACCTATAATTCACCCCTCCACTTT.

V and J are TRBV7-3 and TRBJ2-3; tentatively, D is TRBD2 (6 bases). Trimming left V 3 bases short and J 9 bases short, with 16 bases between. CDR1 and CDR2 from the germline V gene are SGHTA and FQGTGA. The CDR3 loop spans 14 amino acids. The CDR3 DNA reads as TGTGCCAGCAGCTTGCTAGCGTCCGCTGGGACGCAGTATTTT. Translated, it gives CASSLLASAGTQYF.

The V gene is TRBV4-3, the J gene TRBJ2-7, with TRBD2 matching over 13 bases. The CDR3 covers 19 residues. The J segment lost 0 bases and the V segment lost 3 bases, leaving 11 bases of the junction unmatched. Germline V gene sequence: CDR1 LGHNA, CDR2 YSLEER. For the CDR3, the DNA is TGCGCCAGCAGCCAGTCAACGCCGGGACTAGCGGGGAGCTCCTACGAGCAGTACTTC. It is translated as CASSQSTPGLAGSSYEQYF.

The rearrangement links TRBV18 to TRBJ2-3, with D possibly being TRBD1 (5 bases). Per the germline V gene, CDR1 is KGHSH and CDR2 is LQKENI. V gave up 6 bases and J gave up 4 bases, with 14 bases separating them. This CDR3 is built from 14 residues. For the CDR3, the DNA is TGTGCCAGCTCCCCTGGCAGGGCGGCAGATACGCAGTATTTT. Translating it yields CASSPGRAADTQYF.

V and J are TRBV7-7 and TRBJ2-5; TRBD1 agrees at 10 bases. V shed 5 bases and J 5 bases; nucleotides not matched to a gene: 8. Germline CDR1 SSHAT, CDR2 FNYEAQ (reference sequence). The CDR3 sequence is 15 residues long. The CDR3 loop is CASSPRGQGTETQYF. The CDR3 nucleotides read TGTGCCAGCAGCCCTCGGGGACAGGGGACGGAGACCCAGTACTTC.

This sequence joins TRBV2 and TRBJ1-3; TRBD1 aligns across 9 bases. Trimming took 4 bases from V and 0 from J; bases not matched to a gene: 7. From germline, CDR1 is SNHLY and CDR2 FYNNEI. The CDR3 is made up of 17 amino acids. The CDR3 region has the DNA TGTGCCAGCAGTGTCACCGGGACAGGGCACTCTGGAAACACCATATATTTT. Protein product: CASSVTGTGHSGNTIYF.

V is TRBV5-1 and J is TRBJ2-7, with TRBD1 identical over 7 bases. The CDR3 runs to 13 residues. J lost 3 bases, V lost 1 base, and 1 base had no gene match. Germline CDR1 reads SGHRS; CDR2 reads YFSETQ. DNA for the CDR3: TGCGCCAGCAGCTTGACAGGGGTCTACGAGCAGTACTTC. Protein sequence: CASSLTGVYEQYF. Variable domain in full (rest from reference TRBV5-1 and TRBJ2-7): KAGVTQTPRYLIKTRGQQVTLSCSPISGHRSVSWYQQTPGQGLQFLFEYFSETQRNKGNFPGRFSGRQFSNSRSEMNVSTLELGDSALYLCASSLTGVYEQYFGPGTRLTVT.

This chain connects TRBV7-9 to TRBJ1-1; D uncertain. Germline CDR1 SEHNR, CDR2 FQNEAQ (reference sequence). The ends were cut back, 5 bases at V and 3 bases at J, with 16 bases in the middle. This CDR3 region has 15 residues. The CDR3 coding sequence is TGTGCCAGCAGCCCTACCATCCCTTTGGACACTGAAGCTTTCTTT. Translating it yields CASSPTIPLDTEAFF.

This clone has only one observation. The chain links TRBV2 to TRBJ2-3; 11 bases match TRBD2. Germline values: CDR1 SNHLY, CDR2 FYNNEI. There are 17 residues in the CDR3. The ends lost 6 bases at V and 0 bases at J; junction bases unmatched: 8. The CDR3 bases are TGTGCCAGCAGGCGATGGACTAGCGGGCAAAGCACAGATACGCAGTATTTT. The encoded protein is CASRRWTSGQSTDTQYF.

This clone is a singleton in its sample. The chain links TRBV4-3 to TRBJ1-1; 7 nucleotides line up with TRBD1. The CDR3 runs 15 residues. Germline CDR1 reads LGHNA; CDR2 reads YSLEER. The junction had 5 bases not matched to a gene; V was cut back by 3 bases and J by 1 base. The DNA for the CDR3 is TGCGCCAGCAGCCAGGCACGGACAGGGAACACTGAAGCTTTCTTT. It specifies CASSQARTGNTEAFF.

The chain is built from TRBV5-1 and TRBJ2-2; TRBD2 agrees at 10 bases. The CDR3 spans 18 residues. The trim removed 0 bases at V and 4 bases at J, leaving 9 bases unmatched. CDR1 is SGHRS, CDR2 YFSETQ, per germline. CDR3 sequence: CASSLDLAGAASTGELFF. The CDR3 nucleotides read TGCGCCAGCAGCTTGGATCTAGCGGGGGCAGCATCCACCGGGGAGCTGTTTTTT.

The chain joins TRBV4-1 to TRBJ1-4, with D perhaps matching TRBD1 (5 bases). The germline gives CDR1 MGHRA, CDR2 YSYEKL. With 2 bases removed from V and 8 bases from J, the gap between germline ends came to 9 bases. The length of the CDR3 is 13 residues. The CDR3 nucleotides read TGCGCCAGCAGCCAAACAGGAGGGGAAAAACTGTTTTTT. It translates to CASSQTGGEKLFF.

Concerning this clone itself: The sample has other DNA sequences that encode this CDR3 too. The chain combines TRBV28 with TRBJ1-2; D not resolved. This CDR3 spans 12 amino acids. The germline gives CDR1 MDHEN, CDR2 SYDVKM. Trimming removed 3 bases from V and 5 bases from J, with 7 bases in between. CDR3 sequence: CASSLEGYGYTF. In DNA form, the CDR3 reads TGTGCCAGCAGTTTGGAGGGTTATGGCTACACCTTC.

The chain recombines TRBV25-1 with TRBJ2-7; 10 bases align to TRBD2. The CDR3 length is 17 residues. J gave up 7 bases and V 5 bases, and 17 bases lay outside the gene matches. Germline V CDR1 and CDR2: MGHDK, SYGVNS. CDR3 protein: CASSPRLTSGKGYEQYF. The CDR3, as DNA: TGTGCCAGCAGTCCGCGCTTAACTAGCGGGAAGGGCTATGAGCAGTACTTC.